The present TCR beta chain was sequenced within a study of cytomegalovirus exposure and HLA in healthy donors. Broader study findings: Per published accounts, TCR beta sequences correctly predicted the HLA-A and HLA-B alleles of most subjects.

V was pared by 4 bases and J by 2 bases, with 19 bases between. The CDR3 loop spans 16 amino acids. Germline V gives CDR1 SGHRS, CDR2 YFSETQ. Concerning this clone: The antigen is unknown.

PCR involved 60 Vbeta and 13 Jbeta primers. Measured with immunoSEQ multiplex PCR; TCRdb has only the in-frame clones, and not every one. The data show 150,000 or so clones, roughly four fifths seen once. The chain combines TRBV5-1 with TRBJ2-7; tentatively, D is TRBD1 (8 bases). Sequenced material: PBMCs. The sequence was obtained from a man aged 35 to 55 in good health and CMV-seropositive. The CDR3 protein is CASSLIGGTGAYEQYF. The CDR3 nucleotides read TGCGCCAGCAGCCTTATCGGGGGGACAGGCGCCTACGAGCAGTACTTC.